What follows describes a single T cell receptor beta chain. The target antigen is unknown. This record belongs to a study of early stage breast cancer tumors. Study as a whole: About 80% of the 16 invasive tumors were ER+, PR+ and HER2-.

The data were produced by immunoSEQ multiplex PCR, yet TCRdb's version contains in-frame clones alone and is incomplete. The sample consists of roughly 30,000 clones, almost 85% of them appearing once. Study findings and constraints: Comparing each tissue with blood distinguished tumor from normal in 14 of 16 patients. Tumors had about 2.5-fold higher T cell density and higher clonality than adjacent normal breast tissue.

This sequence originates from a person aged 45-60 years with breast cancer. What was sequenced was blood.

This CDR3 reads CASSFMNSGGAGETQYF. CDR3 nucleotides: TGTGCCAGCAGCTTTATGAACAGCGGGGGGGCAGGGGAGACCCAGTACTTC. V is TRBV11-2 and J is TRBJ2-5; TRBD2 matches 10 bases. The CDR3 has 17 amino acids. The V gene's germline CDR1 is SGHAT and CDR2 FQNNGV. The V gene end was trimmed by 3 bases and the J gene end by 5 bases; junction bases not matched to a gene: 12.